These 22 T cell receptor beta chains share one sample of origin, sequenced in a study of read filtering for tumor transcriptome and immune sequencing (dated by TCRdb to the early 2020s). The instrument was an Illumina HiSeq 4000. TCR libraries were built from roughly 370 ng RNA with the Immunoverse kit, using molecular barcoded adaptors covering alpha/delta and beta/gamma chains. The public reads were quality trimmed at Q25 with fastp and then assembled into clones with MiXCR by TCRdb, keeping productive beta chains. Here each entry gathers all rows of one CDR3 protein and keeps the most common genes and DNA. The sample table shows roughly 130,000 distinct CDR3 sequences, and 13% are seen once. Approximately 10% of the sample belongs to the ten largest clones. The material sequenced was a population of CD138-negative cells sorted from bone marrow. The sample's cell subset or site, from its label and the paper: bone marrow mononuclear cells depleted of CD138+ plasma/myeloma cells by negative magnetic selection. The receptor set was obtained from a donor aged 40 or older with multiple myeloma.

This clonotype came up a few times. The V call is TRBV5-4, the J call TRBJ2-3; the D is unclear. The germline V gene encodes CDR1 SGHNT and CDR2 YYREEE (reference sequence). V was shortened by 2 bases and J by 2 bases, with 12 bases between the two germline ends. The CDR3 consists of 15 residues. The CDR3 coding sequence is TGTGCCAGCAGCTTAAAAACGTGGACCACAGATACGCAGTATTTT. Amino acid sequence: CASSLKTWTTDTQYF.

This clonotype was seen many times. The chain uses TRBV20-1 and TRBJ1-2, with D hard to call. The CDR3 totals 12 residues. Germline CDR1 reads DFQATT; CDR2 reads SNEGSKA (reference sequence). V was trimmed by 3 bases and J by 8 bases, leaving 13 bases between them. Here the CDR3 reads CSASPHLWGYTF. For the CDR3, the DNA is TGCAGTGCTAGTCCCCACCTATGGGGCTACACCTTC.

About this clonotype: This may come from a read error, since a much larger clone is one base off. This chain connects TRBV28 to TRBJ2-2; 7 positions match TRBD2. The CDR3 runs to 16 residues. Looked up from germline, CDR1 is MDHEN and CDR2 is SYDVKM. Trimming cost V 3 bases and J 6 bases; bases outside gene matches: 10. CDR3 residues: CASSFPTSRRAGELFF. CDR3 coding DNA: TGTGCCAGCAGTTTCCCGACTAGCAGGAGGGCCGGGGAGCTGTTTTTT.

Worth noting for this clonotype: Since a far larger clone is one base different, this is likely a read error. The chain carries TRBV7-2 and TRBJ1-4; 7 bases line up with TRBD1. Looked up from germline, CDR1 is SGHTA and CDR2 is FQGNSA. The V gene end was trimmed by 2 bases and the J gene end by 7 bases; junction bases not matched to a gene: 7. The CDR3 has 15 residues. CDR3: CASSLSQGIVEKLFF. Written as DNA, the CDR3 is TGTGCCAGCAGCTTATCACAGGGGATTGTTGAAAAACTGTTTTTT.

This clonotype was counted many times. The CDR3 DNA is TGCGCCAGCAGCTTGGGAATTATCCCAGGGGACACTGAAGCTTTCTTT. Protein sequence: CASSLGIIPGDTEAFF. The chain combines TRBV5-1 with TRBJ1-1; perhaps TRBD1 as D (6 bases). Trimming cost V 0 bases and J 3 bases, with 15 bases left between them. The length of the CDR3 is 16 residues. The V gene's germline CDR1 is SGHRS and CDR2 YFSETQ.

In the case of this clonotype: Possible read error: a much larger clone is one base away. The rearrangement joins TRBV20-1 to TRBJ2-3; the match to TRBD2 covers 8 bases. CDR1 and CDR2 (germline): DFQATT, SNEGSKA (reference sequence). With V trimmed by 6 bases and J by 1 base, 6 bases remained unmatched. The length of the CDR3 is 14 residues. For the CDR3, the DNA is TGCAGTGCACGGACTAGCAGGCGCACAGATACGCAGTATTTT. As protein: CSARTSRRTDTQYF.

This clonotype was seen many times. The V and J genes are TRBV7-9 and TRBJ2-7; D possibly corresponds to TRBD1 (6 bases). There are 12 residues in the CDR3. V shed 6 bases and J shed 3 bases, with 9 bases lying between them. Looked up from germline, CDR1 is SEHNR and CDR2 is FQNEAQ (reference sequence). DNA of the CDR3: TGTGCCAGCAGTTCACAGGGCTACGAGCAGTACTTC. Protein sequence: CASSSQGYEQYF.

In this sample, this clonotype turned up many times. This chain connects TRBV7-2 to TRBJ2-7, with TRBD2 matching 9 bases. From germline, CDR1 is SGHTA and CDR2 FQGNSA. With V trimmed by 5 bases and J by 6 bases, 14 bases remained unmatched. CDR3 length equals 16 residues. CDR3 DNA: TGTGCCAGCAGCAAAGGCGGGGTAGCGGGAGTGGCCGAGCAGTACTTC. Amino acids: CASSKGGVAGVAEQYF.

This clonotype was detected many times. The rearrangement joins TRBV6-2 or TRBV6-3 to TRBJ2-3; TRBD2 agrees at 7 bases. J lost 3 bases, V lost 0 bases, and 6 bases had no gene match. This CDR3 is 16 amino acids long. Germline loops: CDR1 MNHEY, CDR2 SVGEGT. CDR3 loop: CASSYSPGGSTDTQYF. DNA of the CDR3: TGTGCCAGCAGTTACTCCCCGGGGGGATCTACAGATACGCAGTATTTT.

This clonotype was observed at least ten times. The chain uses TRBV6-2 or TRBV6-3 and TRBJ2-2; D gene unclear. CDR3 length: 17 amino acids. Germline CDR1 and CDR2: MNHEY and SVGEGT. V lost 0 bases and J lost 2, with 13 bases in between. The CDR3: CASSYSSYGPNTGELFF. CDR3 nucleotides: TGTGCCAGCAGTTACTCGAGTTACGGGCCTAACACCGGGGAGCTGTTTTTT.

This clonotype showed up many times. The V and J genes are TRBV20-1 and TRBJ2-1, with a weak D call TRBD2 (7 bases). Germline V gene data show CDR1 as DFQATT and CDR2 as SNEGSKA (reference sequence). This CDR3 has 18 amino acids. Trimming left V 0 bases short and J 0 bases short, with 18 bases between. The CDR3 reads CSARDMQGGGHSYNEQFF. For the CDR3, the DNA is TGCAGTGCTAGAGATATGCAGGGCGGGGGACACTCCTACAATGAGCAGTTCTTC.

This clonotype has a handful of counts. This sequence may be a read error, since a much larger clone differs from it by one base. The V call is TRBV18, the J call TRBJ2-3; weak D call: TRBD2 (5 bases). This CDR3 is 15 amino acids long. The V gene's germline CDR1 is KGHSH and CDR2 LQKENI. In nucleotides, the CDR3 is TGTGCCTGCTCATTCGGGATATCCGTTGGGGATACGCAGTATTTT. Translation: CACSFGISVGDTQYF.

V usage is TRBV6-5 and J usage is TRBJ2-7; 7 nucleotides match TRBD1. The germline V gene has CDR1 MNHEY and CDR2 SVGAGI. This CDR3 spans 14 amino acids. V trimming: 0 bases; J trimming: 3 bases; junction bases outside the gene matches: 2. CDR3 DNA sequence: TGTGCCAGCAGTTACTCGGGGACAGACTACGAGCAGTACTTC. Translating gives CASSYSGTDYEQYF.

This clonotype was counted many times. The chain couples TRBV7-2 to TRBJ1-5, with a possible D match to TRBD1 (6 bases). V lost 5 bases, J lost 7 bases, and 12 bases lay in between. From germline, CDR1 is SGHTA and CDR2 FQGNSA. The CDR3 is 13 residues long. The CDR3 loop reads CASSLYREQPQHF. The CDR3 DNA sequence: TGTGCCAGCAGCCTGTACAGGGAACAGCCCCAGCATTTT. The full variable domain, completed using reference TRBV7-2 and TRBJ1-5, is GAGVSQSPSNKVTEKGKDVELRCDPISGHTALYWYRQSLGQGLEFLIYFQGNSAPDKSGLPSDRFSAERTGGSVSTLTIQRTQQEDSAVYLCASSLYREQPQHFGDGTRLSIL.

This chain joins TRBV19 and TRBJ1-5, with TRBD1 matching over 8 bases. With V trimmed by 5 bases and J by 0 bases, 9 bases remained unmatched. This CDR3 has 17 amino acids. CDR1 LNHDA and CDR2 SQIVND come from the germline V gene (reference sequence). This CDR3 is CASSPRTGIYSNQPQHF. In DNA, the CDR3 is TGTGCCAGTAGTCCCCGGACAGGGATCTATAGCAATCAGCCCCAGCATTTT.

This clonotype occurred many times. The chain uses TRBV9 and TRBJ2-3; 16 bases map to TRBD2. The CDR3 spans 18 residues. CDR1 and CDR2 (germline): SGDLS, YYNGEE. V lost 4 bases to trimming and J lost 0 bases; unmatched junction nucleotides: 5. In DNA form, the CDR3 reads TGTGCCAGCAGCTTGGGACTAGCGGGGGGGACTAGCACAGATACGCAGTATTTT. Its translation: CASSLGLAGGTSTDTQYF.

This clonotype was recorded many times. The chain employs TRBV4-1 and TRBJ2-7; possibly TRBD1 for D (7 bases). CDR1 and CDR2 (germline): MGHRA, YSYEKL. The CDR3 runs to 15 residues. V shed 4 bases and J shed 6 bases, with 19 bases lying between them. The CDR3 region has the DNA TGCGCCAGCAGCCCCGTTGGAGGAGGGGGCCGCGAGCAGTACTTC. Amino acid sequence: CASSPVGGGGREQYF.

This clonotype was seen at least ten times. This chain uses TRBV7-8 with TRBJ1-1; D is undetermined. The germline V gene has CDR1 SGHVS and CDR2 FQNEAQ. The CDR3 has 14 residues. With 5 bases removed from V and 1 base from J, the gap between germline ends came to 11 bases. For the CDR3, the DNA is TGTGCCAGCAGCCCCAGGACGTGGAACACTGAAGCTTTCTTT. Residues: CASSPRTWNTEAFF.

This clonotype was found many times. The V gene is TRBV27, the J gene TRBJ2-1; D is undetermined. This CDR3 region has 16 residues. Trimming removed 6 bases from V and 0 bases from J, with 15 bases in between. From germline, CDR1 is MNHEY and CDR2 SMNVEV (reference sequence). This chain's CDR3 is CASSPRRHPSYNEQFF. CDR3 in DNA: TGTGCCAGCAGCCCTAGGCGCCATCCCTCCTACAATGAGCAGTTCTTC.

In this sample, this clonotype turned up many times. The chain recombines TRBV30 with TRBJ2-3, with unresolved D. V was pared by 3 bases and J by 4 bases, with 8 bases between. Per the germline V gene, CDR1 is GTSNPN and CDR2 is SVGIG (reference sequence). The CDR3 sequence is 12 residues long. CDR3 nucleotides: TGTGCCTGGAGCCCAACGTCAGATACGCAGTATTTT. The encoded protein is CAWSPTSDTQYF.

This clonotype was observed at least ten times. This sequence joins TRBV28 and TRBJ2-1; D is unclear. Germline CDR1 reads MDHEN; CDR2 reads SYDVKM. CDR3 size: 12 residues. The V and J ends lost 2 bases and 7 bases respectively, with 6 bases between them. CDR3 protein: CASSLTANEQFF. CDR3 in DNA: TGTGCCAGCAGTTTAACGGCAAATGAGCAGTTCTTC.

In its sample, this clonotype was seen many times. The genes are TRBV2 and TRBJ1-1, with TRBD1 as a possible D gene (5 bases). The CDR3 covers 14 residues. The ends were cut back, 11 bases at V and 3 bases at J, with 19 bases in the middle. Germline CDR1 reads SNHLY; CDR2 reads FYNNEI. CDR3 amino acids: CASTGLSGDTEAFF. CDR3 nucleotides: TGTGCCTCCACAGGACTCAGCGGGGACACTGAAGCTTTCTTT.